This passage covers 18 T cell receptor beta chains from one sample sequenced in a study of cytomegalovirus exposure and HLA in healthy donors. Measured with immunoSEQ multiplex PCR; TCRdb has only the in-frame clones, and not every one. The sample comprises tens of thousands of clones, under 95% of which are singletons, and about 3.9% rests with the top ten. The sequenced sample was PBMCs. These receptor sequences come from a woman in her twenties or thirties in good health and CMV-seronegative.

The V call is TRBV2, the J call TRBJ2-5; no clear D. V dropped 6 bases and J dropped 6 bases, with 5 bases sitting between them. CDR1 and CDR2 from the germline V gene are SNHLY and FYNNEI. The length of the CDR3 is 10 residues. Written as DNA, the CDR3 is TGTGCCAGCAGGAGCCAGACCCAGTACTTC. Residues: CASRSQTQYF.

V and J are TRBV19 and TRBJ2-7, with D possibly being TRBD2 (6 bases). This CDR3 spans 16 amino acids. Germline V gene data show CDR1 as LNHDA and CDR2 as SQIVND (reference sequence). V gave up 3 bases and J gave up 6 bases, with 21 bases separating them. CDR3 bases: TGTGCCAGTAGTATTGGGGCGACTGGTGCCGGGGGCGAGCAGTACTTC. Its protein product is CASSIGATGAGGEQYF.

The V gene is TRBV5-5, the J gene TRBJ1-1; 7 bases are shared with TRBD1. Germline loops: CDR1 SGHKS, CDR2 YYEKEE (reference sequence). The CDR3 is 14 residues long. The V gene end was trimmed by 4 bases and the J gene end by 3 bases; junction bases not matched to a gene: 6. The CDR3 DNA sequence: TGTGCCAGCAGCCTCAGGGGGGAAGACACTGAAGCTTTCTTT. Translated, it gives CASSLRGEDTEAFF.

The rearrangement joins TRBV5-6 to TRBJ2-7, with 10 bases matching TRBD1. The V and J ends lost 2 bases and 6 bases, in that order; junction bases with no gene match: 8. The CDR3 runs to 15 residues. CDR1 is SGHDT and CDR2 is YYEEEE in the germline V gene. The CDR3 coding sequence is TGTGCCAGCAGCTTAAGGAGACAGGGGGCGCGCGAGCAGTACTTC. Its protein is CASSLRRQGAREQYF. Based on the CDR3 plus reference TRBV5-6 and TRBJ2-7, the full variable domain is DAGVTQSPTHLIKTRGQQVTLRCSPKSGHDTVSWYQQALGQGPQFIFQYYEEEERQRGNFPDRFSGHQFPNYSSELNVNALLLGDSALYLCASSLRRQGAREQYFGPGTRLTVT.

The chain uses TRBV6-4 and TRBJ2-1, with 9 bases identical to TRBD2. Germline V lookup: CDR1 MRHNA, CDR2 SNTAGT. Germline trimming cut 8 bases from V and 5 bases from J; bases unmatched to any gene: 16. The CDR3 runs to 17 residues. The DNA of the CDR3 is TGTGCCAGCCAAACCCCGATCCCTAGCGGGGATAACAATGAGCAGTTCTTC. Its protein product is CASQTPIPSGDNNEQFF.

The count of this clone is one. The chain carries TRBV18 and TRBJ1-2; 10 positions match TRBD1. Germline V gene lookup returns CDR1 KGHSH and CDR2 LQKENI. The CDR3 has 15 amino acids. J was trimmed by 7 bases and V by 2 bases; bases with no gene match: 7. The CDR3 nucleotides are TGTGCCAGCTCACCAAATGGACAGGGGGTCAGTGGCTACACCTTC. Translation: CASSPNGQGVSGYTF. Filled out from reference TRBV18 and TRBJ1-2, the complete variable domain reads NAGVMQNPRHLVRRRGQEARLRCSPMKGHSHVYWYRQLPEEGLKFMVYLQKENIIDESGMPKERFSAEFPKEGPSILRIQQVVRGDSAAYFCASSPNGQGVSGYTFGSGTRLTVV.

This chain links TRBV6-1 with TRBJ1-2; D is uncertain. Germline V gives CDR1 MNHNS, CDR2 SASEGT. This CDR3 spans 12 amino acids. The V end lost 2 bases, the J end lost 4 bases, and 5 bases lay between the germline ends. CDR3 DNA: TGTGCCAGCAGTGAACTGGCCTATGGCTACACCTTC. It translates to CASSELAYGYTF.

V and J are TRBV5-1 and TRBJ2-7, with 12 bases that match TRBD2. The J segment lost 2 bases and the V segment lost 4 bases, leaving 7 bases of the junction unmatched. From germline, CDR1 is SGHRS and CDR2 YFSETQ. The CDR3 covers 16 residues. CDR3 bases: TGCGCCAGCAGCGGACAGACTAGCGGGGGAACCTACGAGCAGTACTTC. The encoded protein is CASSGQTSGGTYEQYF.

The chain links TRBV28 to TRBJ1-6, with TRBD1 identical over 8 bases. Germline trimming cut 6 bases from V and 7 bases from J; bases unmatched to any gene: 8. Looked up from germline, CDR1 is MDHEN and CDR2 is SYDVKM. The CDR3 runs 15 residues. The CDR3 DNA reads as TGTGCCAGCAGCCCACCCCGGGACAGGAATTCACCCCTCCACTTT. It translates to CASSPPRDRNSPLHF.

V usage is TRBV25-1 and J usage is TRBJ2-3; 7 nucleotides agree with TRBD2. CDR1 and CDR2 (germline): MGHDK, SYGVNS. CDR3 size: 14 residues. J gave up 0 bases and V 7 bases, and 4 bases lay outside the gene matches. The CDR3 DNA sequence: TGTGCCAGCACGGGGGGTTCTAGCACAGATACGCAGTATTTT. It codes for CASTGGSSTDTQYF.

The chain employs TRBV5-8 and TRBJ2-1; TRBD2 might be the D (7 bases). The V end lost 5 bases, the J end lost 0 bases, and 12 bases lay between the germline ends. Germline CDR1 SGHTS, CDR2 YDEGEE. This CDR3 is 15 amino acids long. The CDR3, as DNA: TGTGCCAGCAGGATAGGGGGGGACTCCTACAATGAGCAGTTCTTC. Amino acids: CASRIGGDSYNEQFF.

The J gene is TRBJ1-2, the V gene TRBV15; 7 nucleotides line up with TRBD1. V trimming: 3 bases; J trimming: 5 bases; junction bases outside the gene matches: 9. This CDR3 comprises 15 residues. Germline V gives CDR1 LNHNV, CDR2 YYDKDF (reference sequence). CDR3 nucleotide sequence: TGTGCCACCAGCAGGGAGGGACAGACGATTTATGGCTACACCTTC. Protein sequence: CATSREGQTIYGYTF.

The chain uses TRBV9 and TRBJ1-1; 10 bases align to TRBD1. Germline CDR1 is SGDLS and CDR2 is YYNGEE. The ends lost 3 bases at V and 0 bases at J; junction bases unmatched: 11. This CDR3 has 18 residues. As DNA, the CDR3 is TGTGCCAGCAGCGCTACCCGGGACAGGGGCGGTATGAACACTGAAGCTTTCTTT. Translated, it gives CASSATRDRGGMNTEAFF.

This clone came up a few times. The CDR3 spells CASRGLNSPLHF. In nucleotides, the CDR3 is TGTGCCAGCAGGGGCCTAAATTCACCCCTCCACTTT. The chain employs TRBV7-8 and TRBJ1-6; D unresolved. Trimming stripped 6 bases from V and 7 bases from J, with 7 bases between. Germline V lookup: CDR1 SGHVS, CDR2 FQNEAQ. There are 12 residues in the CDR3.

This chain uses TRBV6-6 with TRBJ2-2; TRBD2 matches at 8 bases. The CDR3 runs 16 residues. Germline values: CDR1 MNHNY, CDR2 SVGAGI (reference sequence). V was pared by 6 bases and J by 7 bases, with 13 bases of the junction left unmatched. The chain's CDR3 is CASSPLGSRGGGELFF. CDR3 nucleotide sequence: TGTGCCAGCAGCCCGCTGGGCTCCCGGGGGGGCGGGGAGCTGTTTTTT.

V usage is TRBV7-6 and J usage is TRBJ1-1; 7 nucleotides align to TRBD1. Germline V CDR1 and CDR2: SGHVS, FNYEAQ. The CDR3 loop spans 14 amino acids. The trim removed 5 bases at V and 2 bases at J, leaving 5 bases unmatched. This CDR3 is CASSRDSLNTEAFF. The CDR3 nucleotides read TGTGCCAGCAGCCGGGACAGCCTAAACACTGAAGCTTTCTTT.

This chain links TRBV6-5 with TRBJ2-3; no clear D. The germline V gene has CDR1 MNHEY and CDR2 SVGAGI. Trimming stripped 1 base from V and 5 bases from J, with 10 bases between. The CDR3 totals 14 residues. CDR3 nucleotide sequence: TGTGCCAGCAGTTACTTCCTGTCCCGAGATACGCAGTATTTT. Residues: CASSYFLSRDTQYF.

The rearrangement joins TRBV9 to TRBJ1-2; 11 bases match TRBD1. Per the germline V gene, CDR1 is SGDLS and CDR2 is YYNGEE. V dropped 4 bases and J dropped 4; count of bases not matched to a gene: 6. The CDR3 is made up of 15 amino acids. CDR3 nucleotide sequence: TGTGCCAGCAGCCCAAGGACAGGGGGCGGCTATGGCTACACCTTC. It codes for CASSPRTGGGYGYTF.